This T cell receptor (beta chain) was captured by sequencing in a study of identical twins. Study-wide points: Sequences that were beta out-of-frame showed weaker excess twin sharing. Low generation probability was overrepresented in out-of-frame alpha sequences shared by twins. Abundant cord blood beta clonotypes carried fewer insertions; memory repertoires showed none.

This clonotype was observed many times. Its antigen is currently unknown. This CDR3 contains 13 residues. With 7 bases removed from V and 5 bases from J, the gap between germline ends came to 14 bases. Germline lookup yields CDR1 DFQATT and CDR2 SNEGSKA (reference sequence). Addition of a universal primer site occurred through template switching, and cDNA carried unique molecular identifiers. Using its own MiXCR run on the 5' RACE reads, TCRdb lists one record per CDR3 protein. The table has about 240,000 distinct CDR3 sequences, 10% seen once. The sequence was obtained from a man in his fifties in good health. Source material: memory T cells sorted from blood. The chain employs TRBV20-1 and TRBJ1-4, with D perhaps matching TRBD1 (6 bases). CDR3 bases: TGCAGTGTTAGGGGACATCAGAATGAAAAACTGTTTTTT. As protein: CSVRGHQNEKLFF.